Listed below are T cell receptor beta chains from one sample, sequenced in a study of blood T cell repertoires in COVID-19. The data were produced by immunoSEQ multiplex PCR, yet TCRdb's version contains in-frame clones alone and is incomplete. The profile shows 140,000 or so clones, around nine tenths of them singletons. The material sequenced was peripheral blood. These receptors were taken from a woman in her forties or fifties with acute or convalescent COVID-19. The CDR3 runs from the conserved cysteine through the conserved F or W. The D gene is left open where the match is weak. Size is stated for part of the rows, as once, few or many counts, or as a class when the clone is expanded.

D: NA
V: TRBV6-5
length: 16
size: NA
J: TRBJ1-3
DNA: TGTGCCAGCAGTTTCACAGGGATTGAGGGAGGAAACACCATATATTTT
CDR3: CASSFTGIEGGNTIYF

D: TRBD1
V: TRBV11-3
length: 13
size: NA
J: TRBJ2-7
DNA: TGTGCCAGCAGCCTCGGGACAGGGTACGAGCAGTACTTC
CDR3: CASSLGTGYEQYF

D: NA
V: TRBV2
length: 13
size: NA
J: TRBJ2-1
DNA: TGTGCCGGGCAAAATCGGGAATACAATGAGCAGTTCTTC
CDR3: CAGQNREYNEQFF

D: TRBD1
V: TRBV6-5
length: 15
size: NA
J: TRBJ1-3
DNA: TGTGCCAGCAGTTACTTTCAGGGGGCTGGAAACACCATATATTTT
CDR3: CASSYFQGAGNTIYF

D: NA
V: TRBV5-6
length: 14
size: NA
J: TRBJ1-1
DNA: TGTGCCAGCAGCCGGGGCGGAGGGAAGACTGAAGCTTTCTTT
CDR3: CASSRGGGKTEAFF

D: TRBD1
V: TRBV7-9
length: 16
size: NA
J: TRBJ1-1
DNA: TGTGCCAGCAGCGCCGACATAGGACAGGGAAGCACTGAAGCTTTCTTT
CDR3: CASSADIGQGSTEAFF

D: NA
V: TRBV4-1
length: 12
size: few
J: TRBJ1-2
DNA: TGCGCCAGCAGCCAAGGCGTCTATGGCTACACCTTC
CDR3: CASSQGVYGYTF

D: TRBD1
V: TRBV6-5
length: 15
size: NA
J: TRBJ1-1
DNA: TGTGCCAGCAGTCTAGGGACAGGGGTGAACACTGAAGCTTTCTTT
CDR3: CASSLGTGVNTEAFF

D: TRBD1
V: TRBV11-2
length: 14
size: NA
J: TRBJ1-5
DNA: TGTGCCAGCAGCGAAAGACAGGGAGATCAGCCCCAGCATTTT
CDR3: CASSERQGDQPQHF

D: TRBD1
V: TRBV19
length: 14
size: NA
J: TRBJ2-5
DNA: TGTGCCAGTAGTTCCGGGACAGTCAAGGAGACCCAGTACTTC
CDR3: CASSSGTVKETQYF

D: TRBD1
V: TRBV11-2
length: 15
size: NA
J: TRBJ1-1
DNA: TGTGCCAGCAGCTCCCAAGGGACAGATAACACTGAAGCTTTCTTT
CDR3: CASSSQGTDNTEAFF

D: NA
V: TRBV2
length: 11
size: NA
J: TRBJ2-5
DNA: TGTGCCAGCTCCCCCATGGAGACCCAGTACTTC
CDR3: CASSPMETQYF

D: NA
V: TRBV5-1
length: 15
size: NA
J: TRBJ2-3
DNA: TGCGCCAGCAGCCCCTGGACAGTGGGCACAGATACGCAGTATTTT
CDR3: CASSPWTVGTDTQYF

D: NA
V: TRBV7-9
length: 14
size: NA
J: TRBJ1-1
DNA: TGTGCCAGCAGCAGATACAGGGAGAACACTGAAGCTTTCTTT
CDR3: CASSRYRENTEAFF

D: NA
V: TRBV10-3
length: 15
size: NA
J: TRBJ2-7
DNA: TGTGCCATCAGTGAGGCGTCCGGGGGCTCCTACGAGCAGTACTTC
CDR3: CAISEASGGSYEQYF

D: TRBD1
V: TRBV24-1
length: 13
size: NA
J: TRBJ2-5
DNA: TGTGCCACCAGTCCAGGGGGTTGGGAGACCCAGTACTTC
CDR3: CATSPGGWETQYF

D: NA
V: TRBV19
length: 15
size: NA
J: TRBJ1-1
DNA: TGTGCCAGTACGGTCACAGACCTTAGAAGCACTGAAGCTTTCTTT
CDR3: CASTVTDLRSTEAFF

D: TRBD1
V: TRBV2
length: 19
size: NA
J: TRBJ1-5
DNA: TGTGCCAGCAGTGAAGAGGAGGGACAGGGCGTGAGTATCGATCAGCCCCAGCATTTT
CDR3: CASSEEEGQGVSIDQPQHF

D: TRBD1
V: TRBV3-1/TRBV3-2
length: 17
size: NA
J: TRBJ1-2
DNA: TGTGCCAGCAGCCCCTGGACAGGGCTAATCACTAACTATGGCTACACCTTC
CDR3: CASSPWTGLITNYGYTF

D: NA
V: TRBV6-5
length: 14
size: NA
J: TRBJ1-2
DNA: TGTGCCAGCAGGAAAGGTACAGGGAACTATGGCTACACCTTC
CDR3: CASRKGTGNYGYTF

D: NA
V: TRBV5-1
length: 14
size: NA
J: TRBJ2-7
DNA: TGCGCCAGCAGCCCGACAGGCGACAACTACGAGCAGTACTTC
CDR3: CASSPTGDNYEQYF

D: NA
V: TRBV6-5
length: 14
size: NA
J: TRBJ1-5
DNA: TGTGCCAGCAGTTTCCTCCAGGGGCGTCAGCCCCAGCATTTT
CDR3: CASSFLQGRQPQHF

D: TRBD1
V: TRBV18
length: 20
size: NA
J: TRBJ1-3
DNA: TGTGCCAGCTCACTCACCGGGACAGGGGGCCAATCTAGCTCTGGAAACACCATATATTTT
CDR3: CASSLTGTGGQSSSGNTIYF

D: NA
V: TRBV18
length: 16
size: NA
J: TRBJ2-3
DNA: TGTGCCAGCTCACCAAAACAGGGTTTTCTTAGCGATACGCAGTATTTT
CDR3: CASSPKQGFLSDTQYF

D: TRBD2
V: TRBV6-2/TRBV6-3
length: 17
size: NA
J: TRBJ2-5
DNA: TGTGCCAGCAGCCCTAGCGGGGGGGCCTGGTCCAAAGAGACCCAGTACTTC
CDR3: CASSPSGGAWSKETQYF

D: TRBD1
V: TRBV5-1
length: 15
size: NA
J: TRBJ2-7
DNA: TGCGCCAGCAGCTTGGGGGGGACAGGGATGTACGAGCAGTACTTC
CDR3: CASSLGGTGMYEQYF

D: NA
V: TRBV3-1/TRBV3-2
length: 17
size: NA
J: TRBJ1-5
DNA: TGTGCCAGCAGCCAAGGCCCCGCGGGCAGCTCCAATCAGCCCCAGCATTTT
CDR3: CASSQGPAGSSNQPQHF

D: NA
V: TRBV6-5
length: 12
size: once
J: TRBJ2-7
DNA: TGTGCCAGCACGCCGGGTCGCTACGAGCAGTACTTC
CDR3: CASTPGRYEQYF

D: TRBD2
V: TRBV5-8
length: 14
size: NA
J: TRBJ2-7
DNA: TGTGCCAGCAGCTTGTACGGGACTACCTACGAGCAGTACTTC
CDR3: CASSLYGTTYEQYF

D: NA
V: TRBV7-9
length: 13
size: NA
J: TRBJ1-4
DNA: TGTGCCAGCAGTCTGGTCCCGAGTGAAAAACTGTTTTTT
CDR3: CASSLVPSEKLFF

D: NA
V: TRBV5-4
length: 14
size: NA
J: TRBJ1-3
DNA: TGTGCCAGCAGCTCACAGGGAACTGGAAACACCATATATTTT
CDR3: CASSSQGTGNTIYF

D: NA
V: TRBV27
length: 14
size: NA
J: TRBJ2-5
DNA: TGTGCCAGCAGTTTGCCAGACTCCCCGGGGACCCAGTACTTC
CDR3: CASSLPDSPGTQYF

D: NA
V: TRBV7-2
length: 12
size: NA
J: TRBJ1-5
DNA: TGTGCCAGCAGCCTCACAGATCAGCCCCAGCATTTT
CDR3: CASSLTDQPQHF

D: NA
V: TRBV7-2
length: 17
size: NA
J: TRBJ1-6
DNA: TGTGCCAGCAGCTTAGCCTACGGGGGGAGAACCGAATCACCCCTCCACTTT
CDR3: CASSLAYGGRTESPLHF

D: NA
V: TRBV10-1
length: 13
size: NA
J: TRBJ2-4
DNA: TGCGCCAGCAGACCAGAAGGGGTTGACATTCAGTACTTC
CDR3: CASRPEGVDIQYF

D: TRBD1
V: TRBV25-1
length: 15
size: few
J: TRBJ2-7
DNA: TGTGCCAGCAGCCTGACCGGGACAGGACTGTACGAGCAGTACTTC
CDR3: CASSLTGTGLYEQYF